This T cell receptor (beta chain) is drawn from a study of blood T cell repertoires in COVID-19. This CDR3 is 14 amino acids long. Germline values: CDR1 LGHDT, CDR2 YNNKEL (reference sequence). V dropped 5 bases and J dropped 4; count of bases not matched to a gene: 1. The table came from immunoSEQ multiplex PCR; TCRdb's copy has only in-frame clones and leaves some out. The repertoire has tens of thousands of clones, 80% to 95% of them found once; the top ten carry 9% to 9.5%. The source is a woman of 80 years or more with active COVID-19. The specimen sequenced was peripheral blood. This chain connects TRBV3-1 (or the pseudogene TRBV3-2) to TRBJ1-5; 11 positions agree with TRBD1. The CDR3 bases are TGTGCCAGCAGCGGACAGGGGGCGAATCAGCCCCAGCATTTT. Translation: CASSGQGANQPQHF.